This TCR beta chain was documented in a study of T cell responses to AZD1222 COVID-19 vaccine. Notes on the study in general: Every sample of the repertoires postdated the peak T cell response.

Some clones are missing from TCRdb's copy, which holds only in-frame ones; the method was immunoSEQ multiplex PCR. The repertoire holds about 130,000 clones, more than 75% seen once, with around 0.98% in the top ten. The CDR3 has 18 residues. The germline V gene encodes CDR1 KGHSH and CDR2 LQKENI. V lost 5 bases and J lost 5; bases outside the gene matches: 19. On this clone: Its target is not known.

The sample was peripheral blood, taken 28 days after the second AZD1222 dose. The V call is TRBV18, the J call TRBJ2-5; TRBD2 matches at 8 bases. The sequence was collected from an adult who received the AZD1222 COVID-19 vaccine. The CDR3 protein is CASSTTISGGGRGETQYF. As DNA, the CDR3 is TGTGCCAGCTCAACCACAATCTCGGGAGGGGGTCGTGGGGAGACCCAGTACTTC.